This TCR beta chain was obtained from a study of T-cell memory formation after mild COVID-19. A note on this clonotype: The antigen is undetermined.

The ends were cut back, 4 bases at V and 4 bases at J, with 16 bases in the middle. Germline CDR1 and CDR2: SGHAT and FQNNGV. This CDR3 spans 15 amino acids. Using its own MiXCR run on the 5' RACE reads, TCRdb lists one record per CDR3 protein. The sample has approximately 260,000 distinct CDR3 sequences; roughly 18% are singletons. Whole-study findings and limits: Pre-infection memory showed some responding clones, and this suggested that cross-reactive memory joined. There was a balanced CD4/CD8 profile in clones contracting day 15 to 85, and later expanders leaned CD4+.

The rearrangement joins TRBV11-2 to TRBJ1-2; D remains ambiguous. The sequencing sample was made of PBMCs or a T cell subset sorted from them (not recorded which). The TCR comes from a man between 18 and 35 years old who had mild COVID-19 (a few samples of this study predate the infection). Cell type and time point are not known. CDR3 sequence: CASSSLAGKAYGYTF. The CDR3 region has the DNA TGTGCCAGCAGCTCCTTAGCGGGCAAAGCCTATGGCTACACCTTC.